This T cell receptor beta chain is from a study of blood T cell repertoires in COVID-19. The overall study: Researchers got acute and convalescent COVID-19 samples from the United States, Italy and Spain. The analysed material was cDNA or gDNA that came from T cells, B-cell-depleted T cells, or PBMCs.

How the authors handled the data: Reference gene primers were amplified, and this amplification served to estimate nucleated cell counts. Here immunoSEQ multiplex PCR was the method, and the copy in TCRdb shows in-frame clones only, minus some. That table furnishes V, J and clone size, whereas the DNA furnished D and trimming. The table records more than 250,000 clones, approximately 85% of them present only once. The CDR3 contains 15 residues. J was trimmed by 7 bases and V by 4 bases; bases with no gene match: 8. CDR1 and CDR2 (germline): SGHDT, YYEEEE. Cohort allocation depended upon clinical history that participants reported.

The specimen sequenced was PBMCs or T cells enriched from blood (not recorded which). The chain recombines TRBV5-6 with TRBJ1-4; 9 bases map to TRBD1. This clonotype was sampled from a man under 40 who had recovered from COVID-19. DNA for the CDR3: TGTGCCAGCAGCCCAGGGGGACAGGGTAGTGAAAAACTGTTTTTT. Translating it yields CASSPGGQGSEKLFF.